This T cell receptor (beta chain) comes out of a study of shared clonotypes between healthy human individuals (dated by TCRdb to about 2020). In the study overall: The cohort comprised two women and three men aged 18 to 49 years. For each donor, CD4 naive and CD4 memory were each run on three plates, CD8 naive on two plates, and CD8 memory on one plate. Blood TCR repertoires of about five healthy adults were deeply sequenced to estimate repertoire size and the extent of clonotype sharing between individuals. To increase sequencing depth and limit assay-specific biases, different laboratories used diverse techniques to prepare libraries and sequence TCR repertoires. Leukapheresis yielded between about 0.85 and 10 billion PBMCs per donor.

CDR1 and CDR2, looked up from the germline V gene, are SGHDN and FVKESK. V is clipped by 3 bases and J by 8 bases, and the sequence between their germline boundaries is 11 bases long. Reading from cysteine to phenylalanine, the CDR3 counts 13 amino acids. Solely the CDR3 DNA is kept, with 39 bases framed from the first base. Results the study describes overall, beyond this receptor: Even with the large sequencing depth, rarefaction of the sorted-subset datasets indicated that sequencing was incomplete. Compared with non-shared clonotypes, the clonotypes found in all four sorted-subset donors had higher generation probabilities. Pairwise subsampling indicated that sequencing depth was expected to affect the degree of clonotype sharing among donors. Across four donors, about 5% of naive CD4, 3% to 3.5% of naive CD8, about 2% of memory CD4, and roughly 0.4% of memory CD8 clonotypes were shared. The small number of donors limited the genetic and exposure-history diversity represented. Naive subsets generally had larger estimated clonotype richness than memory subsets did. Sampling was restricted to blood, and TCR repertoires in tissues likely differ from the TCR repertoires found in blood.

CD8 naive samples were obtained by positive selection for CCR7 among CD45RO-negative cells, yielding a CD45RA+CCR7+ population from which TemRA cells were excluded. Donors were healthy HIV-negative adults with no recently reported acute infections or vaccinations. Every donor was a Caucasian adult living in Nashville, Tennessee, USA. After blood collection by leukapheresis, PBMCs were isolated using Ficoll-Histopaque density gradient centrifugation and then cryopreserved in the vapor phase of liquid nitrogen. Analytical flow cytometry was used to check the purity and quantity of every magnetically sorted T cell population. Genomic DNA was isolated from every sorted fraction and measured by UV absorbance on a Nanodrop 2000c. With respect to this clone: The target of this receptor is not known. Base qualities are not recorded, but no much larger clone differs from it by a single base.

TCR CDR3 regions were amplified from genomic DNA by multiplex PCR using the deep immunoSEQ assay. Genomic DNA extracted from each cell subset was distributed evenly over all wells of several immunoSEQ 96-well plates, and each plate served as one replicate. For sorted subsets, each replicate PCR was loaded with around 220 ng genomic DNA, equivalent to 30,000 or so T cell genomes. Purified libraries were quantified with a Qubit 3.0 fluorometer, sized on a Bioanalyzer 2100, and re-quantified with the KAPA Library Quantification kit. Every immunoSEQ 96-well plate was sequenced on a separate single-read 150-cycle Illumina NextSeq 550 flow cell. The study's own analysis went as follows. Because the immunoSEQ output held only junctional sequences and lacked quality scores, the filtering could not match the filtering applied to full-length reads. Sequences were annotated with PyIR, a Python wrapper for IgBLAST v1.9, and V/J genes and CDR3 were assigned using IMGT germline references. Reads were filtered out if the reads had weak V/J assignments (E-value above 1e-6), no CDR3, stop codons, out-of-frame junctions, or ambiguous translated residues. V3J clonotypes were defined as sequences sharing an identical inferred V gene, J gene, and CDR3 amino acid sequence. Percentage overlap between repertoires was computed as shared unique clonotypes divided by the size of the smaller repertoire. Richness of each repertoire was evaluated using RTK rarefaction, the Chao1 estimator, and Recon v2.1 estimates of unobserved clonotypes. For all TCRbeta clonotypes obtained by the gDNA method from several donors, generation probabilities were computed with OLGA. TCRdb re-hosts the immuneACCESS table, in-frame sequences only. Its copies lack some clones; in the studies checked, an unresolved V gene accounts for under half of them, and the cause for the rest is not known. V, J and clone size are taken as reported in that table, and D and trimming were inferred from the DNA itself. The sample table lists roughly 2.1 million clones, about 93% of them with a count of one. About 1.8% of the sample comes from the top ten.

The sequenced sample consisted of naive CD8+ T cells from PBMCs. This sample's cell subset or site label indicates: CD45RA+CCR7+. This TCR was recovered from a man aged 18 to 35 in good health. Some clones in this sample may be carry-over from other donors' samples. The chain couples TRBV14 to TRBJ2-1; the D element might be TRBD1 or TRBD2, as each aligns at 5 bases. Read as DNA, the sequence is TGTGCCAGCAGCCAGTGGGACCGAGATGAGCAGTTCTTC. Translated, it reads CASSQWDRDEQFF.